This TCR beta chain comes out of a study of blood T cell repertoires in COVID-19. Turning to the study itself: Sites in the United States, Italy and Spain provided acute and convalescent COVID-19 samples. In each case, the material was cDNA or gDNA derived from T cells, B-cell-depleted T cells, or PBMCs.

In the study's own analysis: Amplifying reference gene primers gave estimates of nucleated cell counts. The method was immunoSEQ multiplex PCR; TCRdb's version includes in-frame clones alone and lacks a portion of them. V and J calls and clone size are those listed in that table; D and trimming were worked out from the DNA. This sample carries a few hundred thousand clones, roughly 88% of them seen once, and the ten largest clones take about 12%. CDR1 is SNHLY, CDR2 FYNNEI, per germline. V shed 4 bases and J shed 5 bases, with 5 bases lying between them. This CDR3 is 11 amino acids long. The chain employs TRBV2 and TRBJ1-1; D gene unclear. This TCR derives from a man older than 75 with acute or convalescent COVID-19. Specimen: peripheral blood. The CDR3 sequence is CASSGRTEAFF. CDR3 DNA sequence: TGTGCCAGCAGTGGGAGAACTGAAGCTTTCTTT.